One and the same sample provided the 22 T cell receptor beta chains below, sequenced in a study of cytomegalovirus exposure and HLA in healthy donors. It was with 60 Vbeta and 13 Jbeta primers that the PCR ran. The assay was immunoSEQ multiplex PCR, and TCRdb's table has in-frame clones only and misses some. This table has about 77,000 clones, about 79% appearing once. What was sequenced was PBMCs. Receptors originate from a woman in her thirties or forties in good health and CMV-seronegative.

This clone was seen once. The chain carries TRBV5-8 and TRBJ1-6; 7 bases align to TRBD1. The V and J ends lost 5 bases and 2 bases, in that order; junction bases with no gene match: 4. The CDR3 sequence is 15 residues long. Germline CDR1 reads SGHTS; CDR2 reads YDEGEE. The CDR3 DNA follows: TGTGCCAGCAGAGGAGGGGGCGCCTATAATTCACCCCTCCACTTT. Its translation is CASRGGGAYNSPLHF.

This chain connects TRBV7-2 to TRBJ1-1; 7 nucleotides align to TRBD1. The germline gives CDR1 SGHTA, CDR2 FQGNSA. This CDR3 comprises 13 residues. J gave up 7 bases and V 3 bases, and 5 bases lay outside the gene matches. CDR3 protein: CASSLLQGFEAFF. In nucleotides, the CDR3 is TGTGCCAGCAGCTTGTTACAGGGGTTTGAAGCTTTCTTT.

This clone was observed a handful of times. The CDR3 loop reads CAISTGQGMGYEQYF. Written as DNA, the CDR3 is TGTGCCATCAGTACAGGACAGGGAATGGGATACGAGCAGTACTTC. This chain uses TRBV10-3 with TRBJ2-7; 8 bases are shared with TRBD1. V was pared by 5 bases and J by 4 bases, with 10 bases of the junction left unmatched. CDR1 ENHRY and CDR2 SYGVKD come from the germline V gene. The CDR3 contains 15 residues.

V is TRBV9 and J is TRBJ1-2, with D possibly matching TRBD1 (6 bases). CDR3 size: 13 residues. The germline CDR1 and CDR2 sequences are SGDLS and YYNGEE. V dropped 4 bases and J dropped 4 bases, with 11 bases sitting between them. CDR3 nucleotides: TGTGCCAGCAGCCAACAGGGTCGCTATGGCTACACCTTC. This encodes CASSQQGRYGYTF. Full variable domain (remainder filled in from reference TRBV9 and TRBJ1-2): DSGVTQTPKHLITATGQRVTLRCSPRSGDLSVYWYQQSLDQGLQFLIQYYNGEERAKGNILERFSAQQFPDLHSELNLSSLELGDSALYFCASSQQGRYGYTFGSGTRLTVV.

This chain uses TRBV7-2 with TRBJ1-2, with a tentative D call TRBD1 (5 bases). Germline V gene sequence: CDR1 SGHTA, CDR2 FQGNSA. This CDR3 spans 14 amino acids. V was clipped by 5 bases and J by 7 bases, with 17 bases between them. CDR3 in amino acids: CASSPQGGDPGYTF. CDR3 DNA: TGTGCCAGCAGCCCCCAGGGAGGGGACCCTGGCTACACCTTC.

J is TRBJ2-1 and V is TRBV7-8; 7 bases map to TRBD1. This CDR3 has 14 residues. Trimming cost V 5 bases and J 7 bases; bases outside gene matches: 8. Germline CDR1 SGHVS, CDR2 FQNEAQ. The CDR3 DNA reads TGTGCCAGCAGCCCGGACAGGATTTTGAATGAGCAGTTCTTC. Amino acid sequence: CASSPDRILNEQFF.

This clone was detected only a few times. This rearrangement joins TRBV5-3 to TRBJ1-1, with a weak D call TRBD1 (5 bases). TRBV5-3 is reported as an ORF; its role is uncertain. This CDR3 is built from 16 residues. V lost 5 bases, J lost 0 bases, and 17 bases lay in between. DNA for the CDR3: TGTGCCAGAAGGCCAGACCGGACAAGAGTGAACACTGAAGCTTTCTTT. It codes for CARRPDRTRVNTEAFF.

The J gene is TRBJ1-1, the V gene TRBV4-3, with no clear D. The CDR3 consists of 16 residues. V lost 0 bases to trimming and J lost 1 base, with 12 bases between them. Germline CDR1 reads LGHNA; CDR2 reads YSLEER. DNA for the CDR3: TGCGCCAGCAGCCAAGATTTGCGGTTACCGAACACTGAAGCTTTCTTT. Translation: CASSQDLRLPNTEAFF.

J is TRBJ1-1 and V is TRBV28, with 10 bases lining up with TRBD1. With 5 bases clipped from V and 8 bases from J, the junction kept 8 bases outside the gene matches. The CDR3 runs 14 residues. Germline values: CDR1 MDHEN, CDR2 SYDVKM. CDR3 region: CASSGGQGVLEAFF. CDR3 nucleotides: TGTGCCAGCAGTGGCGGACAGGGGGTCTTGGAAGCTTTCTTT.

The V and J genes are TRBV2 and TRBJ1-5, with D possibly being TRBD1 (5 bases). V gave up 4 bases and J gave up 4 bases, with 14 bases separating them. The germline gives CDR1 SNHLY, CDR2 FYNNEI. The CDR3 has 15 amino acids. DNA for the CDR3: TGTGCCAGCAGTGTCCGGGGGGTTAGGAATCAGCCCCAGCATTTT. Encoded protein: CASSVRGVRNQPQHF.

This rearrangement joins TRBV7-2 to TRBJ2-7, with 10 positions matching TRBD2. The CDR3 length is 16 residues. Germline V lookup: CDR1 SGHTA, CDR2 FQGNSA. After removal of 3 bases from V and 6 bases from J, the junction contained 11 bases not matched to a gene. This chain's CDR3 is CASSFWSGRAAAEQYF. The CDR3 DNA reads TGTGCCAGCAGCTTTTGGAGCGGGAGGGCCGCCGCCGAGCAGTACTTC.

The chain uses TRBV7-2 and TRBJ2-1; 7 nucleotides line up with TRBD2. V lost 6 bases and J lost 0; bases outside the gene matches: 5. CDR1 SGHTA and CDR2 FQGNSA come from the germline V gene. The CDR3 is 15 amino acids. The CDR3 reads CASRIRDYSYNEQFF. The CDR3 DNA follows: TGTGCCAGCAGGATAAGGGACTACTCCTACAATGAGCAGTTCTTC.

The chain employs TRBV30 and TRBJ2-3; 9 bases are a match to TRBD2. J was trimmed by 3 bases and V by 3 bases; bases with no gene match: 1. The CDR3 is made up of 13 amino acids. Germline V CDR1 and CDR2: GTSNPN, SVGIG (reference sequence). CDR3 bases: TGTGCCTGGAGCCTAGCGGGGACAGATACGCAGTATTTT. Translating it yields CAWSLAGTDTQYF. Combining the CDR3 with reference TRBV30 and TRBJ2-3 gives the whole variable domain SQTIHQWPATLVQPVGSPLSLECTVEGTSNPNLYWYRQAAGRGLQLLFYSVGIGQISSEVPQNLSASRPQDRQFILSSKKLLLSDSGFYLCAWSLAGTDTQYFGPGTRLTVL.

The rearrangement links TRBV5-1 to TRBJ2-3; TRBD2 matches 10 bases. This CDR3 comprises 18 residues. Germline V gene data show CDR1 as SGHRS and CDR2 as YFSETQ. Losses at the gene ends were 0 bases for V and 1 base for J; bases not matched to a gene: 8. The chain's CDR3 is CASSLGSAGGPGTDTQYF. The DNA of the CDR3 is TGCGCCAGCAGCTTGGGATCAGCGGGAGGGCCGGGCACAGATACGCAGTATTTT. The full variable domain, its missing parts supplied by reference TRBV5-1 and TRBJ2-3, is KAGVTQTPRYLIKTRGQQVTLSCSPISGHRSVSWYQQTPGQGLQFLFEYFSETQRNKGNFPGRFSGRQFSNSRSEMNVSTLELGDSALYLCASSLGSAGGPGTDTQYFGPGTRLTVL.

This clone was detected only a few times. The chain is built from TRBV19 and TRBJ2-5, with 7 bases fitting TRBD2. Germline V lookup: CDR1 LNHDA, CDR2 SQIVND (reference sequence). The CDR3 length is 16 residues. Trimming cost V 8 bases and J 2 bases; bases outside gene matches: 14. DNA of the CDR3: TGTGCCAGTCGGGCCCGGAGCGGGACCCGACAAGAGACCCAGTACTTC. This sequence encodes CASRARSGTRQETQYF.

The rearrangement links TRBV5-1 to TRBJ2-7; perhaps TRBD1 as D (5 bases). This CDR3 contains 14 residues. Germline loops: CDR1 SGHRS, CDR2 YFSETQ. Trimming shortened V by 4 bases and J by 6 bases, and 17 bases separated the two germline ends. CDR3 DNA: TGCGCCAGCAGCCTGGGTGACAGCCGTGGCGAGCAGTACTTC. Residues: CASSLGDSRGEQYF.

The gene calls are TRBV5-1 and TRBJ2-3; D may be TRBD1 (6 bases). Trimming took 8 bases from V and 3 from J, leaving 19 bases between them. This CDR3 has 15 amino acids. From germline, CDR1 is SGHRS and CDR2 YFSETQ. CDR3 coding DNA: TGCGCCAGTCGGGGACCGGGACAAGCAACAGATACGCAGTATTTT. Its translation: CASRGPGQATDTQYF.

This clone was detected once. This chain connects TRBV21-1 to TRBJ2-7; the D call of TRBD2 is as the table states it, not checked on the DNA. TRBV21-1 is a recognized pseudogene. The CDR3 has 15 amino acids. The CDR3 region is CASSKLDEGLEEQYF. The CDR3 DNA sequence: TGTGCCAGCAGCAAATTGGATGAGGGTTTGGAGGAGCAGTACTTC.

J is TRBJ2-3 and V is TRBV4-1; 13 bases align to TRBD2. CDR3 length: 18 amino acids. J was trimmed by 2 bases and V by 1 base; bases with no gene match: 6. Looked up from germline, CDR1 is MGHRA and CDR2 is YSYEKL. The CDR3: CASSQVATSGRTTDTQYF. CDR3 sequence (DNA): TGCGCCAGCAGCCAAGTGGCGACTAGCGGGAGGACCACAGATACGCAGTATTTT.

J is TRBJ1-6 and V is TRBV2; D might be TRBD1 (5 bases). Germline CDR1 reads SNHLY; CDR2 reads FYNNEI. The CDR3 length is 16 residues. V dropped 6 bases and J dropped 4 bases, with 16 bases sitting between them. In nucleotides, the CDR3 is TGTGCCAGCAGCGTTCAGGGAGGTGGTTATAATTCACCCCTCCACTTT. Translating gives CASSVQGGGYNSPLHF. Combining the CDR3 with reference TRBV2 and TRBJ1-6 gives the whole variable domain EPEVTQTPSHQVTQMGQEVILRCVPISNHLYFYWYRQILGQKVEFLVSFYNNEISEKSEIFDDQFSVERPDGSNFTLKIRSTKLEDSAMYFCASSVQGGGYNSPLHFGNGTRLTVT.

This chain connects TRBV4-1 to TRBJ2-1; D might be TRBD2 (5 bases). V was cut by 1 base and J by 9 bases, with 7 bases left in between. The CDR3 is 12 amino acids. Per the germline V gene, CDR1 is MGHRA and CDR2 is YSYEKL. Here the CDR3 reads CASSQVRGEQFF. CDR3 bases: TGCGCCAGCAGCCAAGTACGGGGTGAGCAGTTCTTC.

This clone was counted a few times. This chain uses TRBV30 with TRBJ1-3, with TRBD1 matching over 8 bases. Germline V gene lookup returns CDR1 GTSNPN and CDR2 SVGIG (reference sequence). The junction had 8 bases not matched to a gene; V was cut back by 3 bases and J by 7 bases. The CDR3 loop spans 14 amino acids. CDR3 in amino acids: CAWRRQGARNTIYF. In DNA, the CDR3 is TGTGCCTGGAGACGCCAGGGGGCTAGGAACACCATATATTTT.